This TCR delta chain was captured in a study of γδ T cells in repeated Plasmodium falciparum infection. Overall study: Four controlled malaria infections with P. falciparum NF54 spanned roughly 640 days. Some Malian samples span acute malaria episodes; others come from no-transmission periods.

TCRdb reprocessed the multiplex PCR reads using CATT. The sample yields 75,000 to 95,000 delta-chain clones, roughly 0.98% seen once. Gammadelta T cells were flow-sorted from PBMC into Vgamma9/Vdelta2+ and Vdelta2-negative populations for bulk analysis. V shed 3 bases and J 0 bases; nucleotides not matched to a gene: 10. This CDR3 contains 20 residues. Germline V gene lookup returns CDR1 GEAIGNYY and CDR2 EKD. This clone was detected a few times. Since a far larger clone is one base different, this is likely a read error. Additional DNA sequences in this sample encode the identical CDR3. Sequencing input: gamma-delta T cells from blood. The gene calls are TRDV2 and TRDJ3; 10 bases fit TRDD3. The clonotype was recovered from a pool of human donors (malaria-infected and uninfected, not separated). The CDR3 DNA reads as TGTGCCTGTGACGGTGGCGGGGGATACGCCAGCTCCTGGGACACCCGACAGATGTTTTTC. As protein: CACDGGGGYASSWDTRQMFF.